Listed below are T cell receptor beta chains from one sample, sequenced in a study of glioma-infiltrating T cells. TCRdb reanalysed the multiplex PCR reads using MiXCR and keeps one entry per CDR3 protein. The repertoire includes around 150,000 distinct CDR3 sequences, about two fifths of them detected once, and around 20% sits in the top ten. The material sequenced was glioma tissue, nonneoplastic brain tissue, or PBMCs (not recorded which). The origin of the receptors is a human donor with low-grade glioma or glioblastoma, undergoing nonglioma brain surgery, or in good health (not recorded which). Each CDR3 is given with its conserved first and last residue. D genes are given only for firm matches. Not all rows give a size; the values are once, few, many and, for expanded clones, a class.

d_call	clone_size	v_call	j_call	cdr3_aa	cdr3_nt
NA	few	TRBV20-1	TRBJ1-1	CSASKTVTEAFF	TGCAGTGCTAGCAAGACCGTCACTGAAGCTTTCTTT
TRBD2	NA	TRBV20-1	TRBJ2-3	CSAGPSGLLTDTQYF	TGCAGTGCTGGCCCTAGCGGACTCTTAACAGATACGCAGTATTTT
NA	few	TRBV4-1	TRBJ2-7	CASSAGVDAYEQYF	TGCGCCAGCAGCGCAGGGGTAGATGCCTACGAGCAGTACTTC
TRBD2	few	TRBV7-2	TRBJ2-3	CASSLSGAAADTQYF	TGTGCCAGCAGCTTAAGCGGGGCCGCGGCAGATACGCAGTATTTT
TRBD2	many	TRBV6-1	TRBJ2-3	CASSSPGLATDTQYF	TGTGCCAGCAGCTCCCCGGGACTAGCAACAGATACGCAGTATTTT
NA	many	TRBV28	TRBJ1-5	CASNPGRAGQPQHF	TGTGCCAGCAATCCGGGCAGGGCAGGGCAGCCCCAGCATTTT
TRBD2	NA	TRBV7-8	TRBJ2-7	CASSSSGTSGHEQYF	TGTGCCAGCAGCTCCAGTGGGACTAGCGGACACGAGCAGTACTTC
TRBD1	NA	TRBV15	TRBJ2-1	CATSRDPGTANNEQFF	TGTGCCACCAGCAGAGATCCAGGGACAGCCAACAATGAGCAGTTCTTC
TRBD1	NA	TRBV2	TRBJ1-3	CATSQGPGNTIYF	TGTGCCACCTCACAGGGGCCTGGAAACACCATATATTTT
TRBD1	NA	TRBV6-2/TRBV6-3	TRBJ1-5	CASSPNRQGGPQHF	TGTGCCAGCAGCCCCAATCGACAGGGCGGGCCCCAGCATTTT
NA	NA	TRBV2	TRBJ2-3	CASRRGTTDTQYF	TGTGCCAGCAGAAGGGGGACCACAGATACGCAGTATTTT
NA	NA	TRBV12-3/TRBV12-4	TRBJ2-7	CASSFQGEQYF	TGTGCCAGCAGTTTTCAGGGGGAGCAGTACTTC
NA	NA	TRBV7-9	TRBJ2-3	CASSHDYTQYF	TGTGCCAGCAGCCACGACTATACGCAGTATTTT
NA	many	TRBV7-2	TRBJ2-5	CASSQPPGSAQYF	TGTGCCAGCAGCCAACCCCCAGGGTCGGCCCAGTACTTC
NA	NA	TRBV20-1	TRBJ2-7	CSASVPTNYEQYF	TGCAGTGCTAGCGTCCCGACGAACTACGAGCAGTACTTC
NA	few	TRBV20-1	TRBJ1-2	CSARDEGSYGYTF	TGCAGTGCTAGAGATGAGGGCAGCTATGGCTACACCTTC
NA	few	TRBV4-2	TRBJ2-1	CASSPSGQFNEQFF	TGTGCCAGCAGCCCCAGTGGACAGTTCAATGAGCAGTTCTTC
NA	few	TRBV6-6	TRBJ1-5	CASSYGANQPQHF	TGTGCCAGCAGTTACGGGGCGAATCAGCCCCAGCATTTT
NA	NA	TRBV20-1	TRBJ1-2	CSASPQPLGYGYTF	TGCAGTGCTAGCCCCCAGCCCCTAGGATATGGCTACACCTTC
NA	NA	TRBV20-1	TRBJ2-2	CSADPGGRNTGELFF	TGCAGTGCTGACCCTGGTGGGAGGAACACCGGGGAGCTGTTTTTT
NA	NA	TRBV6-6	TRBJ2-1	CASSYRAYGYNEQFF	TGTGCCAGCAGTTACCGGGCCTACGGATACAATGAGCAGTTCTTC
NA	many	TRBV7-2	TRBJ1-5	CASSLRIGSNQPQHF	TGTGCCAGCAGCTTAAGGATTGGGAGCAATCAGCCCCAGCATTTT
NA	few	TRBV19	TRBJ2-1	CASSTLGVPSEQFF	TGTGCCAGTAGTACCCTCGGGGTTCCTAGCGAGCAGTTCTTC
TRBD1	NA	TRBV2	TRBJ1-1	CASSEFGTGGNTEAFF	TGTGCCAGCAGTGAGTTCGGGACAGGGGGCAACACTGAAGCTTTCTTT
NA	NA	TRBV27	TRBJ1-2	CASSLRDICYGYTF	TGTGCCAGCAGTCTCCGGGACATCTGCTATGGCTACACCTTC
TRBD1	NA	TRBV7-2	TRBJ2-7	CASSLHRDRVYEQYF	TGTGCCAGCAGCCTCCACCGGGACAGGGTATACGAGCAGTACTTC
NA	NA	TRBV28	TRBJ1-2	CASSFLVGYGYTF	TGTGCCAGCAGCTTCTTGGTAGGGTATGGCTACACCTTC
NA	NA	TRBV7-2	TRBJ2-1	CASSFFSPNEQFF	TGTGCCAGCAGCTTCTTCTCGCCTAATGAGCAGTTCTTC
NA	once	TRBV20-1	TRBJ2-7	CSAIEGFGEQYF	TGCAGTGCTATAGAAGGGTTCGGCGAGCAGTACTTC
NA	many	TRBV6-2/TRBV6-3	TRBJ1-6	CASSYSAGRTPLHF	TGTGCCAGCAGTTACTCGGCGGGGAGGACACCCCTCCACTTT
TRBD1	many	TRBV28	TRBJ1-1	CASSWGTGTAFF	TGTGCCAGCAGTTGGGGGACAGGGACGGCTTTCTTT
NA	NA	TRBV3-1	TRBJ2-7	CASSRRDEGNEQYF	TGTGCCAGCAGCCGCCGGGACGAGGGGAACGAGCAGTACTTC
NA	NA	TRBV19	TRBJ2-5	CASSFTTRAVQQETQYF	TGTGCCAGTAGTTTCACTACTCGGGCCGTTCAACAAGAGACCCAGTACTTC
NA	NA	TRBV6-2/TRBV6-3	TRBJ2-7	CASSYSSTRYYEQYF	TGTGCCAGCAGTTACTCATCGACCCGATATTACGAGCAGTACTTC
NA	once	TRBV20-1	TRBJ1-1	CSARTQALAFF	TGCAGTGCTAGAACGCAAGCCTTGGCTTTCTTT
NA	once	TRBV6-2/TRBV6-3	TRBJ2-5	CASRRSRIRSEETQYF	TGTGCCAGCAGACGTTCTAGAATTCGGTCGGAAGAGACCCAGTACTTC
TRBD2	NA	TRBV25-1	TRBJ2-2	CASTRLAGNTGELFF	TGTGCCAGCACCAGACTAGCGGGTAACACCGGGGAGCTGTTTTTT
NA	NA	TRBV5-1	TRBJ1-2	CASSRGSNYGYTF	TGCGCCAGCAGCCGGGGCAGTAACTATGGCTACACCTTC
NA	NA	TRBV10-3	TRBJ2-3	CAISDPRGSADTQYF	TGTGCCATCAGTGACCCAAGGGGGTCTGCCGATACGCAGTATTTT
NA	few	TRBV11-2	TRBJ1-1	CASSPLLVNTEAFF	TGTGCCAGCAGCCCCTTACTTGTGAACACTGAAGCTTTCTTT
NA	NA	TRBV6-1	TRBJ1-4	CASSELEKLFF	TGTGCCAGCAGTGAACTGGAAAAACTGTTTTTT
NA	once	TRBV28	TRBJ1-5	CASSATKGNQPQHF	TGTGCCAGCAGTGCTACCAAGGGCAATCAGCCCCAGCATTTT